The entry that follows covers one TCR beta chain sequence. Antigen unknown. Read coverage stops 3 residues before the CDR3 terminus; the germline J gene supplies the remainder. This record belongs to a study of T cells in women clearing cervical HPV infection. Per germline, CDR1 SGHDT and CDR2 YYEEEE. The CDR3 totals 13 residues. Trimming removed 4 bases from V and 1 base from J, with 9 bases in between. Study-wide points: Effector/memory and HPV-specific T cells were not isolated, and association timing is unknown.

Repertoires were generated with immunoSEQ multiplex PCR, while TCRdb's copy carries only in-frame clones and drops some. The sample has 45,000 to 50,000 clones; the top ten hold under 40%. The V call is TRBV5-6, the J call TRBJ2-7; D may be TRBD2 (5 bases). The sequencing input was blood buffy coat. This receptor was identified in a woman between 18 and 69 years old with a cervical HPV16 infection that either progressed to CIN3+ or cleared (not recorded which). CDR3 DNA (partial): TGTGCCAGCAGCGTTAGCGTTTCCTACGAG. Protein sequence: CASSVSVSYE. The full CDR3 protein is CASSVSVSYEQYF.